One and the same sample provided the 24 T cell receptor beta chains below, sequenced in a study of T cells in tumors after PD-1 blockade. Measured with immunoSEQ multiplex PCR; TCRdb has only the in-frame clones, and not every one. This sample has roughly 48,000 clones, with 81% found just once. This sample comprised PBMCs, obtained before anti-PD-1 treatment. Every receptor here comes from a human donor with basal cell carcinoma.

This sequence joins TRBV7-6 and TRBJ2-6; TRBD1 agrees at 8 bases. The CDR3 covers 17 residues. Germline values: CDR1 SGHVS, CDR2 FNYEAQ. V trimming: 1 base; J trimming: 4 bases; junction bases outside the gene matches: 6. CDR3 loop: CASSLGGQGDGANVLTF. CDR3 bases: TGTGCCAGCAGCTTAGGAGGACAGGGCGACGGGGCCAACGTCCTGACTTTC.

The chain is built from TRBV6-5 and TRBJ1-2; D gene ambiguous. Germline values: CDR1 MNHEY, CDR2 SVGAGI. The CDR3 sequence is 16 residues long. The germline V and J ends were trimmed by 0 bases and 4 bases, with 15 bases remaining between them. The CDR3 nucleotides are TGTGCCAGCAGTTACTCGACGCCGGTGTGGGTCTATGGCTACACCTTC. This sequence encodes CASSYSTPVWVYGYTF.

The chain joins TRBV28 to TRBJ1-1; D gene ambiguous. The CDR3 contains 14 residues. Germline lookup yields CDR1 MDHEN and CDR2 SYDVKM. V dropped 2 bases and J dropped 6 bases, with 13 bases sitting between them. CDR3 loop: CASSLVFVGSEAFF. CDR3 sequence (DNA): TGTGCCAGCAGTTTAGTCTTCGTGGGCTCTGAAGCTTTCTTT.

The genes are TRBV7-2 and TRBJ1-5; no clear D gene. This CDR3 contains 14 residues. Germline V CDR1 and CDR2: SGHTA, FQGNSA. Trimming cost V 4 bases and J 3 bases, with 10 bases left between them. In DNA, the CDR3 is TGTGCCAGCAGCTCACGACTCATCAATCAGCCCCAGCATTTT. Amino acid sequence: CASSSRLINQPQHF.

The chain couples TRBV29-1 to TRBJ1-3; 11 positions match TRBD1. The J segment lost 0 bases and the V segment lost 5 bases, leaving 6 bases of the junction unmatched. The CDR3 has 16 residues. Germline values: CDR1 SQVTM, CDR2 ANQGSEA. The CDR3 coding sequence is TGCAGCGTTTCCTTCGGGACAGGGGGCTCTGGAAACACCATATATTTT. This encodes CSVSFGTGGSGNTIYF. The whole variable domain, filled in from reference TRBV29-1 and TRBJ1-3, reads SAVISQKPSRDICQRGTSLTIQCQVDSQVTMMFWYRQQPGQSLTLIATANQGSEATYESGFVIDKFPISRPNLTFSTLTVSNMSPEDSSIYLCSVSFGTGGSGNTIYFGEGSWLTVV.

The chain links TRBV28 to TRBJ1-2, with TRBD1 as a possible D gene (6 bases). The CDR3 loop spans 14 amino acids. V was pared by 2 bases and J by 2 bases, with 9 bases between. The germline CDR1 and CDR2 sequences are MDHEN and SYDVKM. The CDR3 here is CASSLHGQNYGYTF. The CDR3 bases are TGTGCCAGCAGTTTACATGGACAGAACTATGGCTACACCTTC.

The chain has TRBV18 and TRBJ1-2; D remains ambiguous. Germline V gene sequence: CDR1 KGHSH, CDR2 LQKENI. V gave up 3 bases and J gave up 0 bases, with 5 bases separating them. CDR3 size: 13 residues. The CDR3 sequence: CASSPGSNYGYTF. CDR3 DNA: TGTGCCAGCTCACCGGGCTCTAACTATGGCTACACCTTC.

The CDR3 region is CASSENRRETQYF. CDR3 DNA sequence: TGTGCCAGCAGTGAAAATAGACGAGAGACCCAGTACTTC. This rearrangement joins TRBV6-1 to TRBJ2-5; D uncertain. The germline gives CDR1 MNHNS, CDR2 SASEGT. This CDR3 comprises 13 residues. Trimming removed 2 bases at V and 4 bases at J, with 8 bases between.

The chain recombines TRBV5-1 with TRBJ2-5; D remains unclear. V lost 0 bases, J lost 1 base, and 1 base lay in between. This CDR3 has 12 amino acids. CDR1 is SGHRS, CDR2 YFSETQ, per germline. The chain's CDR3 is CASSLVQETQYF. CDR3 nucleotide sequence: TGCGCCAGCAGCTTGGTCCAAGAGACCCAGTACTTC.

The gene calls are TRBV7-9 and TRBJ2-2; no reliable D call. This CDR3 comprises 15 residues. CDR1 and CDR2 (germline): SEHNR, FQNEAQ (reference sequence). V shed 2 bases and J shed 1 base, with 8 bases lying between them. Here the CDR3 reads CASSLWSGNTGELFF. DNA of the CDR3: TGTGCCAGCAGCTTATGGTCAGGGAACACCGGGGAGCTGTTTTTT.

CDR3 sequence: CASSSLGLGTDTQYF. The CDR3 DNA is TGTGCCAGCAGCTCCCTAGGGCTGGGTACAGATACGCAGTATTTT. This chain connects TRBV5-6 to TRBJ2-3; D is unclear. The ends were cut back, 3 bases at V and 3 bases at J, with 14 bases in the middle. In germline, CDR1 is SGHDT, CDR2 YYEEEE. This CDR3 contains 15 residues.

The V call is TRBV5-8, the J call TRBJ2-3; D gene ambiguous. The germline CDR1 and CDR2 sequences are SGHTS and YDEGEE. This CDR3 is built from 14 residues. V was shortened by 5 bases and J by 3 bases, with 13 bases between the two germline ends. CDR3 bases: TGTGCCAGCAGTCTAGGGCAGCCAACAGATACGCAGTATTTT. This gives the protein CASSLGQPTDTQYF.

The DNA for the CDR3 is TGTGCCAGTAGCCCAGGACAGGGGGCTTTTGAAGCTTTCTTT. Translating it yields CASSPGQGAFEAFF. This chain uses TRBV19 with TRBJ1-1; 11 bases are a match to TRBD1. The CDR3 runs to 14 residues. The trim removed 6 bases at V and 7 bases at J, leaving 7 bases unmatched. The V gene's germline CDR1 is LNHDA and CDR2 SQIVND (reference sequence). Full variable domain (outside the CDR3, taken from reference TRBV19 and TRBJ1-1): DGGITQSPKYLFRKEGQNVTLSCEQNLNHDAMYWYRQDPGQGLRLIYYSQIVNDFQKGDIAEGYSVSREKKESFPLTVTSAQKNPTAFYLCASSPGQGAFEAFFGQGTRLTVV.

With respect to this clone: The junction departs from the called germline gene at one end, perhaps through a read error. The CDR3 bases are TGTGCCAGCGGCTTAGCCGCAGATACGCAGTATTTT. Protein product: CASGLAADTQYF. The J gene is TRBJ2-3, the V gene TRBV7-8, with D unclear. The CDR3 loop spans 12 amino acids. CDR1 SGHVS and CDR2 FQNEAQ come from the germline V gene.

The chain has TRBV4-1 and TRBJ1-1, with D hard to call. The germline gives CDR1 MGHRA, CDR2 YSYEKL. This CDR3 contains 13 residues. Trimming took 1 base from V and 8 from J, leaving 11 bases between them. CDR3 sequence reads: CASSQGYRLEAFF. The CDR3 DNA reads TGCGCCAGCAGCCAAGGGTACCGGTTAGAAGCTTTCTTT.

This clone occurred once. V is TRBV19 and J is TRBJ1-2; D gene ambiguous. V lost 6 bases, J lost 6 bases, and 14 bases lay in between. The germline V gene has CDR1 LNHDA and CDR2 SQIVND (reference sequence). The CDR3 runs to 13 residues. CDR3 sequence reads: CASRAGGKNGYTF. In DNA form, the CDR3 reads TGTGCCAGTAGAGCTGGTGGGAAGAATGGCTACACCTTC.

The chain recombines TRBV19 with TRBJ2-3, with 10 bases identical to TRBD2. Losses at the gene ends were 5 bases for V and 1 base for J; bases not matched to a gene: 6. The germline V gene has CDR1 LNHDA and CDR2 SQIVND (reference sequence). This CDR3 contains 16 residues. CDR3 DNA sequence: TGTGCCAGTAGTCTCCGGACTAGCGGAGGCACAGATACGCAGTATTTT. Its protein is CASSLRTSGGTDTQYF.

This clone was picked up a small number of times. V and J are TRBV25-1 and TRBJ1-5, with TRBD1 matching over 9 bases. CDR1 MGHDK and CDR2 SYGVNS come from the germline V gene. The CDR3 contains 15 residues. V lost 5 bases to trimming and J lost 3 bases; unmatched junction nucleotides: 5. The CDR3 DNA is TGTGCCAGCAGTCCCGGGACAGGGATCAATCAGCCCCAGCATTTT. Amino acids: CASSPGTGINQPQHF.

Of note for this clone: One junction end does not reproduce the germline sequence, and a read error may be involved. For the CDR3, the DNA is TGTACCAGCAGTTACTCGGGACAGCCTGAAAAACTGTTTTTT. It is translated as CTSSYSGQPEKLFF. V and J are TRBV6-6 and TRBJ1-4; 7 positions agree with TRBD1. The CDR3 consists of 14 residues. Germline CDR1 is MNHNY and CDR2 is SVGAGI (reference sequence).

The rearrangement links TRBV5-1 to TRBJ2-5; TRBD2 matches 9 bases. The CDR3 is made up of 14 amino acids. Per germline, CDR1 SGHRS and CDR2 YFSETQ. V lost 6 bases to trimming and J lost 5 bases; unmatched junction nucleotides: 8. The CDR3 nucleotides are TGCGCCAGCACTAGCGGGGCTGAGGGGGAGACCCAGTACTTC. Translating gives CASTSGAEGETQYF.

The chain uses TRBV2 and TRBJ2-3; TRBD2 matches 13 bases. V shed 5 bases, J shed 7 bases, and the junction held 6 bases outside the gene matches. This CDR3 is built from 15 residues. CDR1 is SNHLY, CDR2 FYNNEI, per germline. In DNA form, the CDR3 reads TGTGCCAGCAGTACCCGACTAGCGGGGGGAAATACGCAGTATTTT. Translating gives CASSTRLAGGNTQYF.

The CDR3 loop reads CASSLVGSYSNQPQHF. DNA of the CDR3: TGTGCCAGCAGCTTGGTTGGTAGTTATAGCAATCAGCCCCAGCATTTT. The chain joins TRBV5-5 to TRBJ1-5; D remains ambiguous. V lost 0 bases, J lost 0 bases, and 10 bases lay in between. The CDR3 contains 16 residues. Looked up from germline, CDR1 is SGHKS and CDR2 is YYEKEE (reference sequence).

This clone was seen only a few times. The CDR3 bases are TGTGCCAGCAGCCCCAACTACAGGGGGGAAGCCTATGGCTACACCTTC. This codes for CASSPNYRGEAYGYTF. This chain uses TRBV27 with TRBJ1-2; 8 bases are shared with TRBD1. This CDR3 is built from 16 residues. V shed 6 bases, J shed 4 bases, and the junction held 13 bases outside the gene matches. Germline V gene lookup returns CDR1 MNHEY and CDR2 SMNVEV (reference sequence).

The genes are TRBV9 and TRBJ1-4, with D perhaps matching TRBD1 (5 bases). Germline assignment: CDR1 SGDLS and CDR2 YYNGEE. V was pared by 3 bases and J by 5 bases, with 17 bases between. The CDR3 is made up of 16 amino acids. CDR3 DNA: TGTGCCAGCAGCGAGAGCGTCCGGGACCCCAATGAAAAACTGTTTTTT. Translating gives CASSESVRDPNEKLFF. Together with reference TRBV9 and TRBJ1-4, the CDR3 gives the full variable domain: DSGVTQTPKHLITATGQRVTLRCSPRSGDLSVYWYQQSLDQGLQFLIQYYNGEERAKGNILERFSAQQFPDLHSELNLSSLELGDSALYFCASSESVRDPNEKLFFGSGTQLSVL.